The 28 T cell receptor beta chains listed next were all sequenced from one sample in a study of T cell changes during pregnancy in multiple sclerosis. This table comes from immunoSEQ multiplex PCR, and its TCRdb copy is limited to in-frame clones, with some not included. Of approximately 30,000 clones in the sample, approximately 90% were seen once. The sample was CD8+ T cells from peripheral blood mononuclear cells, taken in the first trimester of pregnancy. The receptors shown here come from a female donor with multiple sclerosis, enrolled in a pregnancy study.

This clone has only one observation. V gene TRBV27 combines with J gene TRBJ1-5, with D perhaps TRBD1 (6 bases). This CDR3 has 14 residues. With 3 bases removed from V and 6 bases from J, the gap between germline ends came to 12 bases. Germline CDR1 reads MNHEY; CDR2 reads SMNVEV (reference sequence). This CDR3 is CASSFSGDGQPQHF. The CDR3 region has the DNA TGTGCCAGCAGTTTTTCAGGGGACGGTCAGCCCCAGCATTTT.

The chain combines TRBV27 with TRBJ1-2; D possibly corresponds to TRBD1 (6 bases). V was cut by 6 bases and J by 5 bases, with 16 bases left in between. The CDR3 contains 14 residues. Germline CDR1 MNHEY, CDR2 SMNVEV (reference sequence). CDR3 DNA sequence: TGTGCCAGCAGCAACAGGGTTGGTGATTATGGCTACACCTTC. Translating gives CASSNRVGDYGYTF.

This clone was seen only once. The chain has TRBV28 and TRBJ1-4, with D unresolved. CDR1 and CDR2 from the germline V gene are MDHEN and SYDVKM. This CDR3 is 15 amino acids long. Trimming shortened V by 4 bases and J by 11 bases, and 20 bases separated the two germline ends. The CDR3 sequence: CASSSVGLRRGKLFF. The CDR3 nucleotides read TGTGCCAGCAGTTCCGTGGGCCTTCGCCGAGGGAAACTGTTTTTT. The full variable domain, in which reference TRBV28 and TRBJ1-4 provide the parts outside the CDR3, is DVKVTQSSRYLVKRTGEKVFLECVQDMDHENMFWYRQDPGLGLRLIYFSYDVKMKEKGDIPEGYSVSREKKERFSLILESASTNQTSMYLCASSSVGLRRGKLFFGSGTQLSVL.

The chain uses TRBV7-9 and TRBJ2-7, with 9 bases identical to TRBD1. This CDR3 is 14 amino acids long. After removal of 3 bases from V and 7 bases from J, the junction contained 7 bases not matched to a gene. Germline V gives CDR1 SEHNR, CDR2 FQNEAQ (reference sequence). The CDR3 reads CASSLTGGLQEQYF. The DNA of the CDR3 is TGTGCCAGCAGCTTGACAGGGGGGCTTCAAGAGCAGTACTTC.

V gene TRBV10-3 combines with J gene TRBJ2-5; D not certain. The CDR3 contains 11 residues. Trimming stripped 6 bases from V and 5 bases from J, with 7 bases between. CDR1 is ENHRY and CDR2 is SYGVKD in the germline V gene. This CDR3 reads CAIRGQETQYF. The CDR3 nucleotides are TGTGCCATCAGGGGCCAGGAGACCCAGTACTTC.

This rearrangement joins TRBV4-2 to TRBJ2-7, with 8 bases aligning to TRBD2. V gave up 1 base and J gave up 0 bases; unmatched junction bases: 5. The V gene's germline CDR1 is LGHNA and CDR2 YNFKEQ. The CDR3 consists of 16 residues. CDR3 region: CASSQGLAGGSYEQYF. CDR3 sequence (DNA): TGTGCCAGCAGCCAAGGGTTGGCGGGAGGCTCCTACGAGCAGTACTTC.

V usage is TRBV4-2 and J usage is TRBJ1-5, with D possibly being TRBD1 (6 bases). The germline V gene encodes CDR1 LGHNA and CDR2 YNFKEQ. The CDR3 length is 16 residues. Trimming shortened V by 0 bases and J by 8 bases, and 17 bases separated the two germline ends. CDR3 coding DNA: TGTGCCAGCAGCCAAGAGCTAGGACAGCCCGGGGAGCCCCAGCATTTT. Encoded protein: CASSQELGQPGEPQHF.

V and J are TRBV18 and TRBJ2-7, with 12 bases fitting TRBD1. Trimming at V came to 5 bases and at J to 3 bases, leaving 5 bases not matched to a gene. The CDR3 has 15 residues. Looked up from germline, CDR1 is KGHSH and CDR2 is LQKENI. This chain's CDR3 is CASSSRDRGHYEQYF. The DNA for the CDR3 is TGTGCCAGCTCATCCCGGGACAGGGGGCACTACGAGCAGTACTTC. The full variable domain, its missing parts supplied by reference TRBV18 and TRBJ2-7, is NAGVMQNPRHLVRRRGQEARLRCSPMKGHSHVYWYRQLPEEGLKFMVYLQKENIIDESGMPKERFSAEFPKEGPSILRIQQVVRGDSAAYFCASSSRDRGHYEQYFGPGTRLTVT.

J is TRBJ2-3 and V is TRBV4-1; D is perhaps TRBD1 (5 bases). V was pared by 0 bases and J by 5 bases, with 9 bases between. The CDR3 consists of 14 residues. Germline V lookup: CDR1 MGHRA, CDR2 YSYEKL. CDR3 in amino acids: CASSQEVDRDTQYF. In DNA, the CDR3 is TGCGCCAGCAGCCAAGAAGTAGACAGAGATACGCAGTATTTT.

V usage is TRBV4-3 and J usage is TRBJ2-1; D may be TRBD1 (5 bases). The CDR3 runs 14 residues. Germline V lookup: CDR1 LGHNA, CDR2 YSLEER. V was trimmed by 4 bases and J by 9 bases, leaving 16 bases between them. CDR3 sequence (DNA): TGCGCCAGCAGCCGCCCTCTCTGGGGCCGTGAGCAGTTCTTC. Its translation: CASSRPLWGREQFF.

The CDR3 DNA sequence: TGTGCCAGTAGGGGTGGGGGAGGTGGCAATCAGCCCCAGCATTTT. This encodes CASRGGGGGNQPQHF. This chain joins TRBV19 and TRBJ1-5; weak D call: TRBD1 (5 bases). Trimming removed 6 bases at V and 2 bases at J, with 14 bases between. This CDR3 region has 15 residues. Germline V CDR1 and CDR2: LNHDA, SQIVND (reference sequence). Together with reference TRBV19 and TRBJ1-5, the CDR3 gives the full variable domain: DGGITQSPKYLFRKEGQNVTLSCEQNLNHDAMYWYRQDPGQGLRLIYYSQIVNDFQKGDIAEGYSVSREKKESFPLTVTSAQKNPTAFYLCASRGGGGGNQPQHFGDGTRLSIL.

This chain links TRBV19 with TRBJ2-7; 8 bases line up with TRBD2. The germline V gene has CDR1 LNHDA and CDR2 SQIVND (reference sequence). The length of the CDR3 is 18 residues. V gave up 4 bases and J gave up 1 base; unmatched junction bases: 15. CDR3 nucleotides: TGTGCCAGTAGTACCCATTTAGCGGGACCACCTCAATCCTACGAGCAGTACTTC. Residues: CASSTHLAGPPQSYEQYF.

The gene calls are TRBV27 and TRBJ2-7, with 10 bases aligning to TRBD2. CDR1 and CDR2 from the germline V gene are MNHEY and SMNVEV (reference sequence). V shed 5 bases, J shed 3 bases, and the junction held 4 bases outside the gene matches. The CDR3 has 14 amino acids. The CDR3: CASSASGRVYEQYF. The CDR3 nucleotides are TGTGCCAGCAGTGCCAGCGGGAGGGTCTACGAGCAGTACTTC.

V usage is TRBV6-5 and J usage is TRBJ2-7; TRBD1 agrees at 8 bases. CDR1 and CDR2 from the germline V gene are MNHEY and SVGAGI. The trim removed 3 bases at V and 2 bases at J, leaving 3 bases unmatched. CDR3 length: 14 amino acids. CDR3 loop: CASSYGQGPYEQYF. DNA of the CDR3: TGTGCCAGCAGTTATGGACAGGGACCCTACGAGCAGTACTTC.

The chain has TRBV19 and TRBJ1-5; TRBD1 is a possible D gene (6 bases). V gave up 3 bases and J gave up 5 bases, with 11 bases separating them. CDR1 and CDR2 (germline): LNHDA, SQIVND (reference sequence). The CDR3 extends over 14 amino acids. The CDR3 loop is CASSIPGGHQPQHF. CDR3 coding DNA: TGTGCCAGTAGTATCCCGGGGGGGCATCAGCCCCAGCATTTT. The full variable domain, completed using reference TRBV19 and TRBJ1-5, is DGGITQSPKYLFRKEGQNVTLSCEQNLNHDAMYWYRQDPGQGLRLIYYSQIVNDFQKGDIAEGYSVSREKKESFPLTVTSAQKNPTAFYLCASSIPGGHQPQHFGDGTRLSIL.

Regarding this clone: Other nucleotide sequences in the sample specify the same CDR3. The chain is built from TRBV7-9 and TRBJ2-1; D not certain. Germline CDR1 is SEHNR and CDR2 is FQNEAQ (reference sequence). The CDR3 has 13 residues. Trimming removed 1 base at V and 7 bases at J, with 8 bases between. The DNA for the CDR3 is TGTGCCAGCAGCTTAGTCTCGGAGAATGAGCAGTTCTTC. Translation: CASSLVSENEQFF.

This clone was seen a single time. The V gene is TRBV4-1, the J gene TRBJ2-3; 13 bases agree with TRBD2. The CDR3 covers 16 residues. Trimming cost V 4 bases and J 8 bases; bases outside gene matches: 9. Germline values: CDR1 MGHRA, CDR2 YSYEKL. The CDR3 loop reads CASSPRTSGRGGTQYF. As DNA, the CDR3 is TGCGCCAGCAGCCCAAGGACTAGCGGGAGAGGAGGTACGCAGTATTTT.

CDR3 DNA: TGTGCCACGAAGGGAAGACAGGTAGTAAATGGCTACACCTTC. Translating it yields CATKGRQVVNGYTF. V gene TRBV2 combines with J gene TRBJ1-2; a weak D match, TRBD1 (6 bases). This CDR3 comprises 14 residues. Germline CDR1 and CDR2: SNHLY and FYNNEI. Trimming pared 10 bases from V and 6 bases from J, leaving 21 bases between.

The chain recombines TRBV28 with TRBJ2-3; TRBD2 matches at 8 bases. Per the germline V gene, CDR1 is MDHEN and CDR2 is SYDVKM. CDR3 length equals 16 residues. The ends lost 5 bases at V and 0 bases at J; junction bases unmatched: 7. In nucleotides, the CDR3 is TGTGCCAGCAGTAAAATACTAGCGGCTAGCACAGATACGCAGTATTTT. Encoded protein: CASSKILAASTDTQYF.

The chain links TRBV9 to TRBJ2-3; 8 bases fit TRBD2. The CDR3 is 15 amino acids. V was pared by 0 bases and J by 3 bases, with 3 bases of the junction left unmatched. Germline lookup yields CDR1 SGDLS and CDR2 YYNGEE. The CDR3 here is CASSVGGGLTDTQYF. The CDR3 coding sequence is TGTGCCAGCAGCGTAGGCGGGGGGCTTACAGATACGCAGTATTTT.

The chain uses TRBV5-4 and TRBJ2-5, with a weak D call TRBD1 (6 bases). This CDR3 has 15 residues. Germline V lookup: CDR1 SGHNT, CDR2 YYREEE (reference sequence). V was clipped by 0 bases and J by 2 bases, with 11 bases between them. CDR3 residues: CASSLEGTTQETQYF. DNA for the CDR3: TGTGCCAGCAGCTTGGAGGGGACAACACAAGAGACCCAGTACTTC.

This chain uses TRBV7-9 with TRBJ2-7; TRBD1 might be the D (5 bases). The CDR3 contains 12 residues. Trimming left V 5 bases short and J 0 bases short, with 5 bases between. Germline V gives CDR1 SEHNR, CDR2 FQNEAQ (reference sequence). As DNA, the CDR3 is TGTGCCAGCAGCGACAGCTCCTACGAGCAGTACTTC. It yields the protein CASSDSSYEQYF.

J is TRBJ1-5 and V is TRBV27; maybe TRBD1 (5 bases). V lost 1 base and J 2 bases, leaving 9 bases between the germline ends. The germline V gene has CDR1 MNHEY and CDR2 SMNVEV (reference sequence). The CDR3 extends over 15 amino acids. Here the CDR3 reads CASSLFGGGNQPQHF. In DNA form, the CDR3 reads TGTGCCAGCAGTTTATTTGGGGGGGGCAATCAGCCCCAGCATTTT.

The chain couples TRBV25-1 to TRBJ2-7; 10 bases match TRBD1. Germline CDR1 and CDR2: MGHDK and SYGVNS. The CDR3 has 14 residues. The V and J ends lost 5 bases and 5 bases, in that order; junction bases with no gene match: 6. Here the CDR3 reads CASSYAGQGNEQYF. The CDR3 DNA follows: TGTGCCAGCAGTTATGCGGGACAGGGGAACGAGCAGTACTTC.

Here the CDR3 reads CASSLQTGTETQYF. The CDR3 coding sequence is TGTGCCAGCAGCCTGCAGACAGGGACGGAGACCCAGTACTTC. The chain has TRBV7-2 and TRBJ2-5, with TRBD1 identical over 7 bases. The CDR3 spans 14 residues. The junction had 8 bases not matched to a gene; V was cut back by 5 bases and J by 5 bases. The germline V gene has CDR1 SGHTA and CDR2 FQGNSA.

This chain links TRBV10-1 with TRBJ2-7, with D tentatively TRBD1 (6 bases). The CDR3 runs 22 residues. CDR1 is WNHNN and CDR2 is SYGVQD in the germline V gene (reference sequence). Trimming pared 0 bases from V and 6 bases from J, leaving 36 bases between. Written as DNA, the CDR3 is TGCGCCAGCAGTGAGTCGATAGGTAGGTGCAGGGGATTCCTCTTGTCGCATGGCGAGCAGTACTTC. It encodes CASSESIGRCRGFLLSHGEQYF.

The gene calls are TRBV15 and TRBJ1-5; D gene ambiguous. Germline CDR1 reads LNHNV; CDR2 reads YYDKDF (reference sequence). The CDR3 length is 15 residues. Trimming took 1 base from V and 0 from J, leaving 7 bases between them. CDR3 nucleotides: TGTGCCACCAGCAGAGTACGCTATAGCAATCAGCCCCAGCATTTT. This sequence encodes CATSRVRYSNQPQHF.

The CDR3 DNA reads as TGTGCCAGCAGTTACCCGGGACTAGCGGGAGGAGGTGAGCAGTTCTTC. As protein: CASSYPGLAGGGEQFF. This rearrangement joins TRBV6-5 to TRBJ2-1; 15 bases line up with TRBD2. The junction had 5 bases not matched to a gene; V was cut back by 2 bases and J by 9 bases. The length of the CDR3 is 16 residues. The germline CDR1 and CDR2 sequences are MNHEY and SVGAGI.